This T cell receptor beta chain was sequenced for a study of T-cell reconstitution after alpha-beta-depleted transplantation in children. Unique molecular identifiers were used to barcode this TCRbeta library. TCRdb used MiXCR to reprocess the PCR reads, holding one entry per CDR3 protein. The sample lists about 97,000 distinct CDR3 sequences, under 9% occurring once. V was clipped by 3 bases and J by 2 bases, with 7 bases between them. In germline, CDR1 is DFQATT, CDR2 SNEGSKA (reference sequence). The CDR3 runs 12 residues. Concerning this clonotype: What it binds is unknown.

General study results and limits: Approximately two months post-transplant, alpha-beta T cells reportedly originated from several hundred expanded graft clones. Diversity and T-cell counts at one year after transplant derived mostly from new T cells. Surviving recipient T cells and intrathymic progenitors accounted for some patients' high TCRbeta diversity at day 60.

The chain links TRBV20-1 to TRBJ2-5; D gene unclear. The material sequenced was PBMCs, taken before TCRalphabeta/CD19-depleted stem cell transplant. The source is a boy aged 2-15 years with acute lymphoblastic leukemia, due to receive a stem cell transplant. In nucleotides, the CDR3 is TGCAGTGCTAGGTACATTCAAGAGACCCAGTACTTC. This encodes CSARYIQETQYF.